The 3 T cell receptor beta chains listed next were all sequenced from one sample in a study of blood T cells in healthy people across ages. Then a second PCR, running roughly 7 to 11 cycles, was carried out with a sample-barcoded 5' primer and a J-beta primer mix. TCRdb re-called the 5' RACE reads with MiXCR, one entry per CDR3 protein. The data contain about 830,000 distinct CDR3 sequences, approximately 67% of them seen just once; the ten biggest clones take up about a quarter. Sequencing used blood. These receptors were collected from a man aged 25-45 years in good health.

This clonotype has only a few counts. The V and J genes are TRBV5-1 and TRBJ2-7; unclear D gene. The CDR3 is made up of 15 amino acids. Germline V gene data show CDR1 as SGHRS and CDR2 as YFSETQ. V shed 0 bases and J shed 1 base, with 11 bases lying between them. The CDR3 DNA reads TGCGCCAGCAGCTTGGCCGGGTATGGATCCTACGAGCAGTACTTC. Translated, it gives CASSLAGYGSYEQYF.

This clonotype was seen more than once but under ten times. The chain links TRBV12-3 or TRBV12-4 to TRBJ2-3, with 9 bases lining up with TRBD1. V shed 7 bases, J shed 3 bases, and the junction held 14 bases outside the gene matches. This CDR3 region has 17 residues. The CDR3 protein is CASTIMNRGPYTDTQYF. The DNA for the CDR3 is TGTGCCAGCACCATTATGAACAGGGGGCCTTATACAGATACGCAGTATTTT.

The chain recombines TRBV4-2 with TRBJ2-7, with TRBD2 matching 10 bases. Germline V gives CDR1 LGHNA, CDR2 YNFKEQ. The trim removed 3 bases at V and 7 bases at J, leaving 6 bases unmatched. The CDR3 loop spans 14 amino acids. The CDR3 is CASSQALAGSEQYF. The CDR3 DNA sequence: TGTGCCAGCAGCCAGGCACTAGCGGGGAGTGAGCAGTACTTC.